This T cell receptor beta chain was captured by sequencing in a study of blood T cell repertoires in COVID-19. In the study overall: Both acute and convalescent COVID-19 samples were obtained from the United States, Italy and Spain. In each case, the material was cDNA or gDNA derived from T cells, B-cell-depleted T cells, or PBMCs.

Authors' data handling: Nucleated cell counts were estimated from reference gene primer amplification. Profiling relied on immunoSEQ multiplex PCR, and the TCRdb table lists in-frame clones only, not all of them. V and J calls plus clone size are reproduced from that table; the DNA served to infer D and trimming. The sample includes some 160,000 clones, approximately 80% of them seen just once. V was shortened by 2 bases and J by 7 bases, with 14 bases between the two germline ends. This CDR3 is built from 15 residues. The germline V gene encodes CDR1 ENHRY and CDR2 SYGVKD. The source is a man between 65 and 79 years old who had recovered from COVID-19. The sequencing sample was made of peripheral blood. The chain carries TRBV10-3 and TRBJ1-4, with D possibly matching TRBD1 (5 bases). The CDR3 coding sequence is TGTGCCATCAGTGAGGGAGGGGATTCTGTTGAAAAACTGTTTTTT. Protein: CAISEGGDSVEKLFF.